These 15 T cell receptor beta chains were all obtained from the same sample, sequenced in a study of beta chain features in type 1 diabetes. Broader study findings: In all four CD4+ subsets, TCRB CDR3 length was significantly, moderately reduced in type 1 diabetes.

Antigen specificity for these receptors is unknown. The entirety of the isolated RNA underwent reverse transcription, so expressed TCRB transcripts were sequenced. The repertoire was sequenced with immunoSEQ multiplex PCR; TCRdb's copy has only in-frame clones and lacks some. The sample holds about 160,000 clones, about 9% seen once. Sequencing was carried out using central memory CD4+ T cells from blood. These TCRs come from a woman aged 18-29 years with type 1 diabetes.

The chain is built from TRBV28 and TRBJ1-5; TRBD1 matches at 10 bases. Unmatched junction bases numbered 2, after V lost 2 bases and J lost 4 bases. CDR1 is MDHEN and CDR2 is SYDVKM in the germline V gene. The CDR3 length is 15 residues. The CDR3 is CASSLRQGANQPQHF. CDR3 DNA: TGTGCCAGCAGTTTAAGACAGGGGGCGAATCAGCCCCAGCATTTT.

This clone was found a few times. V and J are TRBV5-1 and TRBJ2-1; TRBD1 matches at 8 bases. From germline, CDR1 is SGHRS and CDR2 YFSETQ. This CDR3 has 17 amino acids. Germline trimming cut 2 bases from V and 4 bases from J; bases unmatched to any gene: 11. The CDR3 DNA is TGCGCCAGCAGCTTTCAGGGGGCGCGAGATCCTTACAATGAGCAGTTCTTC. It yields the protein CASSFQGARDPYNEQFF.

A few counts support this clone. The V gene is TRBV7-3, the J gene TRBJ2-1, with D uncertain. Trimming shortened V by 1 base and J by 9 bases, and 7 bases separated the two germline ends. The germline CDR1 and CDR2 sequences are SGHTA and FQGTGA. There are 12 residues in the CDR3. The CDR3 reads CASSLSLGEQFF. DNA of the CDR3: TGTGCCAGCAGCTTAAGTCTAGGTGAGCAGTTCTTC.

The chain joins TRBV7-2 to TRBJ2-3, with D possibly matching TRBD1 (5 bases). Per the germline V gene, CDR1 is SGHTA and CDR2 is FQGNSA. The V gene lost 3 bases and the J gene lost 3 bases, with 13 bases spanning the gap. The CDR3 runs 15 residues. CDR3 sequence reads: CASSLGRVGTDTQYF. In nucleotides, the CDR3 is TGTGCCAGCAGCTTGGGCAGGGTAGGGACAGATACGCAGTATTTT.

This clone was observed a handful of times. This chain links TRBV27 with TRBJ1-2; a weak D match, TRBD1 (6 bases). This CDR3 comprises 15 residues. Germline assignment: CDR1 MNHEY and CDR2 SMNVEV (reference sequence). The V end lost 3 bases, the J end lost 0 bases, and 11 bases lay between the germline ends. Written as DNA, the CDR3 is TGTGCCAGCAGTTTCGACAGGACCGCTAACTATGGCTACACCTTC. Residues: CASSFDRTANYGYTF.

This clone was seen only a few times. Other DNA sequences within the sample encode an identical CDR3. The chain is built from TRBV9 and TRBJ2-5; 10 bases match TRBD2. CDR3 length: 15 amino acids. Germline CDR1 SGDLS, CDR2 YYNGEE. V lost 0 bases, J lost 5 bases, and 4 bases stayed unmatched. The DNA for the CDR3 is TGTGCCAGCAGCGTAGGAGCGGGAGGGCCGGAGACCCAGTACTTC. It translates to CASSVGAGGPETQYF.

The gene calls are TRBV5-1 and TRBJ2-7, with 8 bases matching TRBD1. Germline CDR1 is SGHRS and CDR2 is YFSETQ. CDR3 length equals 14 residues. The trim removed 9 bases at V and 5 bases at J, leaving 13 bases unmatched. CDR3 sequence: CAILLRTGFHEQYF. The CDR3 nucleotides read TGCGCCATCCTACTCAGGACAGGGTTCCACGAGCAGTACTTC.

This clone was observed a few times. V gene TRBV18 combines with J gene TRBJ2-3; no clear D gene. CDR1 and CDR2 from the germline V gene are KGHSH and LQKENI. This CDR3 comprises 11 residues. V was clipped by 2 bases and J by 6 bases, with 3 bases between them. This CDR3 reads CASSPADTQYF. CDR3 nucleotides: TGTGCCAGCTCACCAGCGGATACGCAGTATTTT.

This clone was counted only a few times. V usage is TRBV10-3 and J usage is TRBJ2-7; the match to TRBD2 covers 8 bases. The CDR3 contains 17 residues. Trimming took 0 bases from V and 0 from J; bases not matched to a gene: 7. CDR1 is ENHRY and CDR2 is SYGVKD in the germline V gene. This chain's CDR3 is CAISESLAGPTSYEQYF. CDR3 nucleotide sequence: TGTGCCATCAGTGAGTCTTTAGCGGGGCCCACCTCCTACGAGCAGTACTTC.

This clone turned up a few times. The junction shows a germline mismatch at one end, possibly a read error. The V call is TRBV6-5, the J call TRBJ2-7, with D perhaps TRBD1 (5 bases). The length of the CDR3 is 12 residues. The germline gives CDR1 MNHEY, CDR2 SVGAGI. The CDR3 bases are TGTGCCATCAGTGATCAGACAGATGAGCAGTACTTC. As protein: CAISDQTDEQYF.

The gene calls are TRBV7-9 and TRBJ1-1, with 9 nucleotides matching TRBD1. Germline CDR1 is SEHNR and CDR2 is FQNEAQ (reference sequence). The ends lost 5 bases at V and 3 bases at J; junction bases unmatched: 7. The CDR3 extends over 15 amino acids. The CDR3 DNA sequence: TGTGCCAGCAGCACCGGGACAGGGTGGGACACTGAAGCTTTCTTT. Its protein product is CASSTGTGWDTEAFF.

The chain joins TRBV25-1 to TRBJ1-6; D is unclear. V was clipped by 6 bases and J by 8 bases, with 14 bases between them. The CDR3 extends over 14 amino acids. Germline V lookup: CDR1 MGHDK, CDR2 SYGVNS. CDR3 residues: CASRSSSRDSPLHF. The DNA of the CDR3 is TGTGCCAGCAGGTCATCTTCCCGGGATTCACCCCTCCACTTT.

The chain couples TRBV5-4 to TRBJ2-2; D might be TRBD2 (5 bases). CDR3 length equals 14 residues. Looked up from germline, CDR1 is SGHNT and CDR2 is YYREEE (reference sequence). V was shortened by 0 bases and J by 3 bases, with 6 bases between the two germline ends. The CDR3 region has the DNA TGTGCCAGCAGCTTGGGCGGGCACACCGGGGAGCTGTTTTTT. Translating gives CASSLGGHTGELFF.

The V and J genes are TRBV6-5 and TRBJ2-5; TRBD1 is a possible D gene (6 bases). The germline CDR1 and CDR2 sequences are MNHEY and SVGAGI. The germline V and J ends were trimmed by 0 bases and 7 bases, with 15 bases remaining between them. This CDR3 is built from 15 residues. The CDR3 sequence is CASSYSISGVGTQYF. In DNA, the CDR3 is TGTGCCAGCAGTTACTCGATATCAGGGGTCGGGACCCAGTACTTC.

This clone turned up a few times. This rearrangement joins TRBV7-9 to TRBJ2-7, with 10 bases fitting TRBD1. The V gene's germline CDR1 is SEHNR and CDR2 FQNEAQ (reference sequence). V lost 4 bases, J lost 6 bases, and 9 bases stayed unmatched. This CDR3 region has 15 residues. The CDR3 nucleotides are TGTGCCAGCAGCTACCTCCGGGACAGGGGAAGCGAGCAGTACTTC. Translation: CASSYLRDRGSEQYF.